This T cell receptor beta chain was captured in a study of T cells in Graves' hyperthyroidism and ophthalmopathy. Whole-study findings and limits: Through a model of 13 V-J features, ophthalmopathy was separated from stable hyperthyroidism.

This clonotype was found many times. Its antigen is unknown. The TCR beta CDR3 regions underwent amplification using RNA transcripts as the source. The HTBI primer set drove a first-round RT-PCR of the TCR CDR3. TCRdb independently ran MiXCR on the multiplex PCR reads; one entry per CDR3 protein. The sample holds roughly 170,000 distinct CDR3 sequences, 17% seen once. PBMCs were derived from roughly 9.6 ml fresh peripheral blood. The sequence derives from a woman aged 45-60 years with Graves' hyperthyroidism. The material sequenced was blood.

The CDR3 coding sequence is TGTGCCAGCAGCTCAGGATCAAGCTCCTACGAGCAGTACTTC. Protein: CASSSGSSSYEQYF. This chain links TRBV7-2 with TRBJ2-7, with no clear D. Germline CDR1 is SGHTA and CDR2 is FQGNSA. Trimming took 4 bases from V and 0 from J, leaving 10 bases between them. The CDR3 has 14 amino acids.